This is a list of T cell receptor beta chains from one sample in a study of T-cell reconstitution after alpha-beta-depleted transplantation in children. One entry per CDR3 protein, called by TCRdb with MiXCR from the PCR reads. The table includes 280,000 or so distinct CDR3 sequences, roughly 12% detected once. The source was peripheral blood, collected 180 days after TCRalphabeta/CD19-depleted stem cell transplant. All receptors come from a male patient between 2 and 10 years old who had a stem cell transplant for chronic granulomatous disease, so the T cells may come from the graft donor. CDR3s include the opening cysteine and the closing phenylalanine or tryptophan. Fields, in order: clone size, D gene, J gene, V gene, CDR3 DNA, CDR3 protein. D genes are given only for firm matches. Clone size is given for some rows only: seen once, a few or many times, or a class if the clone is expanded.

.	.	TRBJ2-1	TRBV7-9	TGTGCCAGCAGCTCCTCAGCCTCCCAGCGATCCTACAATGAGCAGTTCTTC	CASSSSASQRSYNEQFF
.	TRBD1	TRBJ2-7	TRBV28	TGTGCCAGCAGCTGGACCGGGACAGGGATCGAGCAGTACTTC	CASSWTGTGIEQYF
many	TRBD1	TRBJ2-1	TRBV20-1	TGCAGTGCTAGAGATACTAGGACAGGGTCCTACAATGAGCAGTTCTTC	CSARDTRTGSYNEQFF
many	.	TRBJ2-3	TRBV7-2	TGTGCCAGCAGCTTAATCACCTACACAGATACGCAGTATTTT	CASSLITYTDTQYF
many	.	TRBJ1-1	TRBV28	TGTGCCAGCAGCCCAAACGGGGGGCCGGTCACTGAAGCTTTCTTT	CASSPNGGPVTEAFF
many	TRBD1	TRBJ1-1	TRBV5-1	TGCGCCAGCAGCCTTGGACAGGTGATCATGAACACTGAAGCTTTCTTT	CASSLGQVIMNTEAFF
.	.	TRBJ2-5	TRBV11-2	TGTGCCAGCAGCTGGAGTAACGGTTACCAAGAGACCCAGTACTTC	CASSWSNGYQETQYF
many	.	TRBJ2-7	TRBV12-3/TRBV12-4	TGTGCCAGCAGTCATCTAGAAAGCTCCTACGAGCAGTACTTC	CASSHLESSYEQYF
many	.	TRBJ2-4	TRBV18	TGTGCCAGCTCACCACCTGGGGGCCTGGACAAAAACATTCAGTACTTC	CASSPPGGLDKNIQYF
many	.	TRBJ1-2	TRBV6-5	TGTGCCAGCAGTTACTCAGGGGTAGCTAACTATGGCTACACCTTC	CASSYSGVANYGYTF
many	TRBD2	TRBJ2-3	TRBV28	TGTGCCAGCACCCTCACTAGCGGGAGTTTTCCAGATACGCAGTATTTT	CASTLTSGSFPDTQYF
few	.	TRBJ1-2	TRBV11-2	TGTGCCAGCAGCTACGACAGGACGGGGGGCTACACCTTC	CASSYDRTGGYTF
few	.	TRBJ2-5	TRBV7-6	TGTGCCAGCAGCTTAGTTGAGGACAGCCAAGAGACCCAGTACTTC	CASSLVEDSQETQYF
many	TRBD2	TRBJ2-5	TRBV5-5	TGTGCCAGCAGCCTAGGACTAGTAGAGACCCAGTACTTC	CASSLGLVETQYF
many	TRBD1	TRBJ2-5	TRBV11-2	TGTGCCAGCAGCTTAGGCCTAGGGGGCCGGGAGACCCAGTACTTC	CASSLGLGGRETQYF
many	.	TRBJ2-1	TRBV11-2	TGTGCCAGCAGCTTAGGGGTCGGCGCAGCGAACTCCTACAATGAGCAGTTCTTC	CASSLGVGAANSYNEQFF
many	TRBD2	TRBJ2-7	TRBV20-1	TGCAGTGCTAGGGGGCTAGCGGACTACGAGCAGTACTTC	CSARGLADYEQYF
many	.	TRBJ2-2	TRBV3-1	TGTGCCAGCAGCCAAGGGGGCCGATGGAACACCGGGGAGCTGTTTTTT	CASSQGGRWNTGELFF
many	.	TRBJ1-5	TRBV10-3	TGTGCCACCCGAGAAGGGAATCAGCCCCAGCATTTT	CATREGNQPQHF
.	.	TRBJ1-2	TRBV19	TGTGCCAGTAGTATCTCCGGTATGTCGGGAACCTATGGCTACACCTTC	CASSISGMSGTYGYTF
many	TRBD2	TRBJ2-4	TRBV7-2	TGTGCCAGCAGCTTAGCCGGGACTAGCGGGGGGAAAAACATTCAGTACTTC	CASSLAGTSGGKNIQYF
many	.	TRBJ2-2	TRBV12-3/TRBV12-4	TGTGCCAGCAGTTTAGCGCGGGGCCCAATGGGAACCGGGGAGCTGTTTTTT	CASSLARGPMGTGELFF
.	TRBD1	TRBJ2-7	TRBV6-2/TRBV6-3	TGTGCCAGCAGGACGACAGGGGTCGCGTCCTACGAGCAGTACTTC	CASRTTGVASYEQYF
many	.	TRBJ2-4	TRBV28	TGTGCCAGCAGTTTAGACAACATTCAGTACTTC	CASSLDNIQYF
many	.	TRBJ2-3	TRBV28	TGTGCCAGCGCGTCTGGAGGGCCCCTCTGGGATACGCAGTATTTT	CASASGGPLWDTQYF
.	.	TRBJ1-1	TRBV2	TGTGCCAGCAGTGTGGGCAAGGAGGAGGGGAACACTGAAGCTTTCTTT	CASSVGKEEGNTEAFF
.	.	TRBJ2-6	TRBV19	TGTGCCAGTAGTATCGGGCAAACTGGGGCCAACGTCCTGACTTTC	CASSIGQTGANVLTF
many	.	TRBJ2-1	TRBV29-1	TGCAGCGTTGAAAGTAGGGGGCAGTTCTTC	CSVESRGQFF
few	.	TRBJ2-2	TRBV7-9	TGTGCCAGCAGCTTAGAGGCGGGCTCCATCACCGGGGAGCTGTTTTTT	CASSLEAGSITGELFF
many	.	TRBJ1-1	TRBV2	TGTGCCAGCAGTTTTGACCGGTACACTGAAGCTTTCTTT	CASSFDRYTEAFF
many	TRBD1	TRBJ2-7	TRBV20-1	TGCAGTGCTACGCGGACAGGGGTTCATACCTACGAGCAGTACTTC	CSATRTGVHTYEQYF
many	.	TRBJ1-2	TRBV3-1	TGTGCCACCTGCCAATTTTCCGGGGCCCTATTCGACTATGGCTACACCTTC	CATCQFSGALFDYGYTF
many	TRBD1	TRBJ2-3	TRBV5-1	TGCGCCAGCAGCTTGCGACAGGGGCCCAGCGGGTCCAATACGCAGTATTTT	CASSLRQGPSGSNTQYF
many	TRBD2	TRBJ2-7	TRBV27	TGTGCCAGCAGTTTTGCGGGAGACTACGAGCAGTACTTC	CASSFAGDYEQYF
.	.	TRBJ2-7	TRBV12-3/TRBV12-4	TGTGCCAGCAGTCTCGGGGACAGGAAGGGACTAGTAACCTACGAGCAGTACTTC	CASSLGDRKGLVTYEQYF
.	TRBD2	TRBJ2-5	TRBV11-2	TGTGCCAGCAGCTTAGATCCCTTCGTCGGGACTAGCGGGGGAGAGACCCAGTACTTC	CASSLDPFVGTSGGETQYF
many	TRBD2	TRBJ2-2	TRBV20-1	TGCAGTGCAAGGACTAGCGGGGTGGCCGGGGAGCTGTTTTTT	CSARTSGVAGELFF
.	.	TRBJ2-1	TRBV18	TGTGCCAGCTCAGCAAGACAGGATCCGGGGGTTGAGCAGTTCTTC	CASSARQDPGVEQFF
many	.	TRBJ2-2	TRBV7-6	TGTGCCAGCAGCTTAGCCCGTGACTCCGACCGGGAGTACACCGGGGAGCTGTTTTTT	CASSLARDSDREYTGELFF
many	.	TRBJ2-7	TRBV9	TGTGCCAGCAGCGTGGGACGGAACTCCTACGAGCAGTACTTC	CASSVGRNSYEQYF
many	.	TRBJ2-1	TRBV29-1	TGCAGCGTTACTTGGCACCCTACATCCTACAATGAGCAGTTCTTC	CSVTWHPTSYNEQFF
few	TRBD2	TRBJ2-1	TRBV7-9	TGTGCCAGCAGCCGGGGACTACTATGGAACAATGAGCAGTTCTTC	CASSRGLLWNNEQFF
.	.	TRBJ1-2	TRBV12-3/TRBV12-4	TGTGCCAGCAGTTTATCATCCGGGGGCGATGGCTACACCTTC	CASSLSSGGDGYTF